The 25 T cell receptor beta chains listed next were all sequenced from one sample in a study of T cells in localized non-small cell lung cancer. Using immunoSEQ multiplex PCR, the repertoire was profiled, and TCRdb retains in-frame clones only, with some absent. The table includes tens of thousands of clones, more than 70% detected once. The source was peripheral blood, collected before any cancer treatment. All receptors come from a woman between 35 and 70 years old with stage I squamous cell lung carcinoma.

For this clone: Distinct nucleotide sequences in the sample also encode this CDR3. V gene TRBV4-2 combines with J gene TRBJ1-2; a weak D match, TRBD1 (5 bases). The V gene's germline CDR1 is LGHNA and CDR2 YNFKEQ. The CDR3 has 13 residues. Trimming cost V 0 bases and J 5 bases, with 7 bases left between them. This CDR3 is CASSQDRVYGYTF. CDR3 in DNA: TGTGCCAGCAGCCAAGACAGGGTTTATGGCTACACCTTC.

This clone was seen just once. The chain combines TRBV5-6 with TRBJ2-3; 13 nucleotides align to TRBD2. Per the germline V gene, CDR1 is SGHDT and CDR2 is YYEEEE. J was trimmed by 2 bases and V by 0 bases; bases with no gene match: 3. The CDR3 length is 17 residues. CDR3 region: CASSLETSGGFTDTQYF. The CDR3 bases are TGTGCCAGCAGCTTGGAGACTAGCGGGGGGTTCACAGATACGCAGTATTTT.

V is TRBV11-2 and J is TRBJ2-6; D is undetermined. The V and J ends lost 1 base and 0 bases respectively, with 4 bases between them. This CDR3 has 15 amino acids. Per germline, CDR1 SGHAT and CDR2 FQNNGV. Here the CDR3 reads CASSLGFSGANVLTF. The CDR3 nucleotides are TGTGCCAGCAGCTTAGGCTTCTCTGGGGCCAACGTCCTGACTTTC. Variable domain in full (rest from reference TRBV11-2 and TRBJ2-6): EAGVAQSPRYKIIEKRQSVAFWCNPISGHATLYWYQQILGQGPKLLIQFQNNGVVDDSQLPKDRFSAERLKGVDSTLKIQPAKLEDSAVYLCASSLGFSGANVLTFGAGSRLTVL.

V and J are TRBV4-1 and TRBJ1-5; D ambiguous. Germline V gene sequence: CDR1 MGHRA, CDR2 YSYEKL. The CDR3 runs to 16 residues. With 0 bases removed from V and 1 base from J, the gap between germline ends came to 10 bases. The CDR3 region is CASSQEVTASNQPQHF. Here the CDR3 DNA reads TGCGCCAGCAGCCAAGAAGTAACAGCCAGCAATCAGCCCCAGCATTTT.

The chain combines TRBV13 with TRBJ1-1; 8 nucleotides line up with TRBD1. V dropped 5 bases and J dropped 1; count of bases not matched to a gene: 3. This CDR3 is 14 amino acids long. Germline-derived CDR1 and CDR2 are PRHDT and FYEKMQ (reference sequence). For the CDR3, the DNA is TGTGCCAGCAGCCGCGGACAGGGGAACACTGAAGCTTTCTTT. Translation gives CASSRGQGNTEAFF. The variable domain in full, with the rest retrieved from reference TRBV13 and TRBJ1-1, is AAGVIQSPRHLIKEKRETATLKCYPIPRHDTVYWYQQGPGQDPQFLISFYEKMQSDKGSIPDRFSAQQFSDYHSELNMSSLELGDSALYFCASSRGQGNTEAFFGQGTRLTVV.

The chain uses TRBV10-3 and TRBJ2-7; TRBD2 agrees at 10 bases. The junction had 11 bases not matched to a gene; V was cut back by 2 bases and J by 1 base. The length of the CDR3 is 18 residues. Germline V gene sequence: CDR1 ENHRY, CDR2 SYGVKD. The chain's CDR3 is CAISERTGSGGPSYEQYF. The CDR3 coding sequence is TGTGCCATCAGTGAGCGGACTGGTAGCGGGGGGCCTTCCTACGAGCAGTACTTC.

The V gene is TRBV5-1, the J gene TRBJ2-2; D possibly corresponds to TRBD1 (6 bases). The CDR3 is 15 residues long. CDR1 SGHRS and CDR2 YFSETQ come from the germline V gene. Trimming removed 3 bases from V and 2 bases from J, with 11 bases in between. The CDR3 bases are TGCGCCAGCAGCTCGACAGGCCTTAACACCGGGGAGCTGTTTTTT. Translating it yields CASSSTGLNTGELFF.

The V gene is TRBV11-2, the J gene TRBJ2-3; tentatively, D is TRBD1 (7 bases). The V end lost 1 base, the J end lost 3 bases, and 14 bases lay between the germline ends. Germline values: CDR1 SGHAT, CDR2 FQNNGV. CDR3 length: 16 amino acids. This CDR3 is CASSLVAGGRTDTQYF. CDR3 sequence (DNA): TGTGCCAGCAGCTTAGTTGCAGGGGGGCGTACAGATACGCAGTATTTT.

The sample holds one count of this clone. This chain links TRBV5-1 with TRBJ1-1, with D perhaps matching TRBD1 (5 bases). Germline CDR1 is SGHRS and CDR2 is YFSETQ. The CDR3 is made up of 14 amino acids. Trimming shortened V by 4 bases and J by 0 bases, and 10 bases separated the two germline ends. CDR3 sequence reads: CASSGGLLNTEAFF. For the CDR3, the DNA is TGCGCCAGCAGCGGGGGACTTTTGAACACTGAAGCTTTCTTT.

This chain uses TRBV23-1 with TRBJ1-4, with D hard to call. TRBV23-1 is an ORF; its function is uncertain. Trimming pared 0 bases from V and 0 bases from J, leaving 11 bases between. CDR3 length: 17 residues. This chain's CDR3 is CASSQSVAPATNEKLFF. Written as DNA, the CDR3 is TGCGCCAGCAGTCAATCGGTGGCGCCTGCAACTAATGAAAAACTGTTTTTT.

The chain employs TRBV11-2 and TRBJ2-7, with TRBD2 matching 8 bases. Trimming removed 2 bases from V and 0 bases from J; junction bases left unmatched: 6. This CDR3 has 16 residues. The germline gives CDR1 SGHAT, CDR2 FQNNGV. The CDR3 DNA follows: TGTGCCAGCAGCTTAAGGGGGGGGACTAGCTCCTACGAGCAGTACTTC. Its protein product is CASSLRGGTSSYEQYF.

The V gene is TRBV5-1, the J gene TRBJ2-5; no firm D call. Deletions cut 1 base from V and 1 base from J, with 8 bases between. Germline V gene sequence: CDR1 SGHRS, CDR2 YFSETQ. This CDR3 spans 14 amino acids. This chain's CDR3 is CASSLLGSQETQYF. CDR3 sequence (DNA): TGCGCCAGCAGCTTGCTGGGGTCCCAAGAGACCCAGTACTTC.

The V call is TRBV25-1, the J call TRBJ2-2; the D is unclear. Between the trimmed V and J ends, which lost 1 base and 1 base, there was a span of 7 bases. The CDR3 runs to 15 residues. CDR1 is MGHDK, CDR2 SYGVNS, per germline. CDR3 sequence reads: CASSESLRNTGELFF. The DNA of the CDR3 is TGTGCCAGCAGTGAATCCTTAAGGAACACCGGGGAGCTGTTTTTT.

In this sample, this clone turned up once. The V and J genes are TRBV9 and TRBJ2-5, with 8 bases identical to TRBD1. Germline lookup yields CDR1 SGDLS and CDR2 YYNGEE. The junction had 11 bases not matched to a gene; V was cut back by 0 bases and J by 4 bases. The CDR3 totals 17 residues. The CDR3 loop is CASSVGAYQGALETQYF. DNA of the CDR3: TGTGCCAGCAGCGTAGGGGCGTACCAGGGGGCGTTAGAGACCCAGTACTTC.

The chain couples TRBV18 to TRBJ2-5, with unresolved D. The CDR3 runs 13 residues. Trimming cost V 2 bases and J 3 bases, with 7 bases left between them. CDR1 and CDR2 from the germline V gene are KGHSH and LQKENI. The CDR3 sequence is CASSPGLEETQYF. CDR3 bases: TGTGCCAGCTCACCAGGGTTAGAAGAGACCCAGTACTTC.

The CDR3 DNA is TGTGCCAGCAAGGTTGGGGTTTGGTCTGAAGCTTTCTTT. It specifies CASKVGVWSEAFF. This chain links TRBV2 with TRBJ1-1; D unresolved. V was clipped by 7 bases and J by 6 bases, with 15 bases between them. This CDR3 has 13 amino acids. Germline V gene lookup returns CDR1 SNHLY and CDR2 FYNNEI.

The CDR3 protein is CASSLEGSRTGGYEQYF. Here the CDR3 DNA reads TGTGCCAGCAGCTTAGAAGGGTCTAGGACAGGGGGCTACGAGCAGTACTTC. The chain has TRBV7-9 and TRBJ2-7; 10 bases line up with TRBD1. Germline CDR1 reads SEHNR; CDR2 reads FQNEAQ (reference sequence). J gave up 3 bases and V 1 base, and 9 bases lay outside the gene matches. The CDR3 has 17 amino acids.

This clone is a singleton in its sample. V is TRBV11-2 and J is TRBJ1-4; D not resolved. Trimming took off 4 bases at V and 0 bases at J, with 6 bases between the two ends. The CDR3 is 14 residues long. In germline, CDR1 is SGHAT, CDR2 FQNNGV. The CDR3 reads CASSSGATNEKLFF. The CDR3 coding sequence is TGTGCCAGCAGCTCAGGAGCAACTAATGAAAAACTGTTTTTT.

The rearrangement links TRBV7-9 to TRBJ1-5; 7 nucleotides agree with TRBD1. The V and J ends lost 8 bases and 6 bases, in that order; junction bases with no gene match: 4. Germline CDR1 is SEHNR and CDR2 is FQNEAQ (reference sequence). The CDR3 covers 12 residues. As DNA, the CDR3 is TGTGCCAGCGCAGGGGGAGGTCAGCCCCAGCATTTT. The encoded protein is CASAGGGQPQHF. Full variable domain (missing parts from reference TRBV7-9 and TRBJ1-5): DTGVSQNPRHKITKRGQNVTFRCDPISEHNRLYWYRQTLGQGPEFLTYFQNEAQLEKSRLLSDRFSAERPKGSFSTLEIQRTEQGDSAMYLCASAGGGQPQHFGDGTRLSIL.

V gene TRBV6-1 combines with J gene TRBJ2-1; a possible D gene is TRBD2 (5 bases). The CDR3 contains 15 residues. Trimming removed 0 bases from V and 0 bases from J, with 6 bases in between. Germline V CDR1 and CDR2: MNHNS, SASEGT. The CDR3 DNA reads TGTGCCAGCAGTGAAGCGGGGAGCTCCTACAATGAGCAGTTCTTC. It yields the protein CASSEAGSSYNEQFF.

The chain links TRBV14 to TRBJ2-7, with D perhaps matching TRBD1 (5 bases). The CDR3 is made up of 16 amino acids. V lost 3 bases to trimming and J lost 3 bases, with 18 bases between them. Germline V gene lookup returns CDR1 SGHDN and CDR2 FVKESK. Here the CDR3 DNA reads TGTGCCAGCAGCCATAATCGACAGTTGCGAGTCTACGAGCAGTACTTC. The encoded protein is CASSHNRQLRVYEQYF.

The gene calls are TRBV7-9 and TRBJ2-1; 9 positions agree with TRBD2. This CDR3 region has 15 residues. Losses at the gene ends were 1 base for V and 10 bases for J; bases not matched to a gene: 8. The V gene's germline CDR1 is SEHNR and CDR2 FQNEAQ (reference sequence). CDR3 amino acids: CASSLVGLARTEQFF. The CDR3 nucleotides read TGTGCCAGCAGCTTAGTGGGACTAGCCCGGACAGAGCAGTTCTTC.

This clone was recorded many times. The chain couples TRBV7-8 to TRBJ2-5; D unclear. V was pared by 5 bases and J by 2 bases, with 12 bases between. This CDR3 has 14 amino acids. Germline CDR1 is SGHVS and CDR2 is FQNEAQ. DNA for the CDR3: TGTGCCAGCAGCCCCGAGTTATTACAAGAGACCCAGTACTTC. Its translation is CASSPELLQETQYF.

V gene TRBV7-2 combines with J gene TRBJ1-2, with TRBD1 matching 10 bases. Germline loops: CDR1 SGHTA, CDR2 FQGNSA. The CDR3 consists of 16 residues. V gave up 4 bases and J gave up 5 bases; unmatched junction bases: 10. The CDR3 region has the DNA TGTGCCAGCAGCTATTCCGGGACAGGGGAAAAATATGGCTACACCTTC. Protein: CASSYSGTGEKYGYTF.

This rearrangement joins TRBV5-1 to TRBJ1-1; 8 bases are a match to TRBD1. The CDR3 is 14 amino acids. Unmatched junction bases numbered 6, after V lost 3 bases and J lost 5 bases. Germline assignment: CDR1 SGHRS and CDR2 YFSETQ. CDR3 DNA sequence: TGCGCCAGCAGCTCACGGGACAGGTATACTGAAGCTTTCTTT. Residues: CASSSRDRYTEAFF. The full variable domain, rest sourced from reference TRBV5-1 and TRBJ1-1, is KAGVTQTPRYLIKTRGQQVTLSCSPISGHRSVSWYQQTPGQGLQFLFEYFSETQRNKGNFPGRFSGRQFSNSRSEMNVSTLELGDSALYLCASSSRDRYTEAFFGQGTRLTVV.